The clone carrying this T cell receptor (beta chain) occurred once. Its antigen is not identified. The sample is drawn from a study of PD-1 blockade in classical Hodgkin lymphoma. For the study at large: On a schedule of every 2 weeks, patients received nivolumab 3 mg/kg intravenously.

The CDR3 is 15 residues long. J was trimmed by 10 bases and V by 8 bases; bases with no gene match: 17. The germline gives CDR1 SEHNR, CDR2 FQNEAQ (reference sequence). Measured with immunoSEQ multiplex PCR; TCRdb has only the in-frame clones, and not every one. The sample holds about 58,000 clones, 75% to 95% seen once. Each of the patients experienced relapse following autologous stem cell transplantation, and their brentuximab vedotin exposure differed. The study, taken as a whole, reports: When set against healthy donors, newly diagnosed patients were reported to show lower baseline TCR diversity.

This material consisted of peripheral blood mononuclear cells (PBMCs), taken before the second cycle of nivolumab. The J gene is TRBJ2-1, the V gene TRBV7-9, with 7 bases matching TRBD1. The sequence was collected from a human donor with classical Hodgkin lymphoma. CDR3 amino acids: CASDKNPDRAWEQFF. CDR3 nucleotides: TGTGCCAGCGATAAAAACCCAGACAGGGCTTGGGAGCAGTTCTTC.